Here is one T cell receptor beta chain with its context. The data were taken from a study of blood T cell repertoires in COVID-19. The CDR3 runs 13 residues. The germline gives CDR1 GTSNPN, CDR2 SVGIG (reference sequence). The V and J ends lost 2 bases and 5 bases respectively, with 13 bases between them. Libraries were prepared by immunoSEQ multiplex PCR; TCRdb keeps only in-frame clonotypes and omits some of them. Seen here are around 270,000 clones, 84% observed once, and the top ten hold approximately 4%. The sequence was obtained from a man in his 60s with acute or convalescent COVID-19. The sequenced material came from peripheral blood. V is TRBV30 and J is TRBJ2-7; perhaps TRBD2 as D (6 bases). CDR3 in DNA: TGTGCCTGGAGTCTCTCGGGACTGGACGAGCAGTACTTC. Protein product: CAWSLSGLDEQYF.